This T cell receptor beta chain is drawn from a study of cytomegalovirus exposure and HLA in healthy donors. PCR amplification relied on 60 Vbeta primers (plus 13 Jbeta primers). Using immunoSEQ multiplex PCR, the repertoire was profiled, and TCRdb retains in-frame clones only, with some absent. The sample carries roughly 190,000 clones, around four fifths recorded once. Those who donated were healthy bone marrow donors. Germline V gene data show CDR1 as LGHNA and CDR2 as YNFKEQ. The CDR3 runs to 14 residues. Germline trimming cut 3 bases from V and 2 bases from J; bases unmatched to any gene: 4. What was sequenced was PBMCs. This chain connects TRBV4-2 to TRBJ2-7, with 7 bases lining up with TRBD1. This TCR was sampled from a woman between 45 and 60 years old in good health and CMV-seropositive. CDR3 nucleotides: TGTGCCAGCAGCCACCGGGACAGCACCTACGAGCAGTACTTC. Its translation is CASSHRDSTYEQYF.